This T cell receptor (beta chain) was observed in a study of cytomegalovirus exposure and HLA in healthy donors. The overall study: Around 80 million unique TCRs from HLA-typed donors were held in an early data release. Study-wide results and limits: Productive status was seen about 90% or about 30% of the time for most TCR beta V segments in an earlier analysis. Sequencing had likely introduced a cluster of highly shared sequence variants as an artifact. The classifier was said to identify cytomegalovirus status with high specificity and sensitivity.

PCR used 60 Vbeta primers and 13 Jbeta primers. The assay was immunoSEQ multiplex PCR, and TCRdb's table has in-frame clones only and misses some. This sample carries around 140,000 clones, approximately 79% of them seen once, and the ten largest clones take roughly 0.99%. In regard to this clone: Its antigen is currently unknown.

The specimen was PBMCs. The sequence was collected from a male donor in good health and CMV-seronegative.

The CDR3 nucleotides read TGTGCCAGCAGCCGACAGGGGCCGGTCACCGGGGAGCTGTTTTTT. Translated, it gives CASSRQGPVTGELFF. J is TRBJ2-2 and V is TRBV7-9; 8 nucleotides match TRBD1. Per germline, CDR1 SEHNR and CDR2 FQNEAQ (reference sequence). J lost 4 bases, V lost 5 bases, and 6 bases had no gene match. The CDR3 loop spans 15 amino acids.